This T cell receptor beta chain stems from a study of metastatic and nonmetastatic thyroid tumors (dated by TCRdb to the early 2020s). Broadly, across the study: For patients with malignant and with benign thyroid disease, the researchers compared repertoires between peripheral blood samples and tumor or nodule tissue samples.

The germline V gene yields MNHEY for CDR1 and SVGEGT for CDR2. Counted from cysteine to phenylalanine, this CDR3 has 14 amino acids. The only DNA kept is the CDR3, 42 bases in frame from the first base. This clone was seen a few times. Its antigen remains undetermined. No much larger clone exists at a distance of one base, and base qualities are not known. The protocol used for the library was PCR. Sequencing instrument: Illumina HiSeq 4000. High-throughput sequencing was used to profile the CDR3 region of the TCR beta-chain in every patient. The study's own analysis went as follows. Drawing on CDR3 differences between clinicopathological groups, the researchers built a classifier meant to tell apart patients with distant-metastatic papillary thyroid cancer. The Shannon index was used to assess repertoire diversity, and the Morisita-Horn index was used to assess tumor-blood repertoire similarity. In-frame beta chains were kept once TCRdb had trimmed the public reads at Q25 with fastp and called clones with MiXCR. None of the V and J calls come from the authors' own analysis; TCRdb made them. For this sample there are around 15,000 clones; around 33% appear just once. Of the sample, about 13% is held by the ten largest clones.

Before undergoing thyroid surgery, none of the patients had been given any kind of treatment. Patient clinical samples collected from 2012 to 2018 were retrospectively analysed using T-cell receptor beta sequencing. Overall results and qualifications from the work: In both blood and tumor samples, TCR beta diversity was reported to be significantly higher in malignant tumors than in benign nodules.

The sequence came from a male donor with papillary thyroid cancer or a benign thyroid nodule (not recorded which). Some clones in this sample may be carry-over from other donors' samples. Material: tumor tissue. The chain uses TRBV6-2 or TRBV6-3 and TRBJ1-5; the junction holds 9 bases that match TRBD1. Matching the DNA end better, TRBJ2-3 makes the J call doubtful. The sequenced DNA: TGTGCCAGCAGTATCGACAGGGGGTATGAGCCCCAGTATTTT. Its coded protein is CASSIDRGYEPQYF.